Sequencing of this T cell receptor (beta chain) was carried out in a study of CD8 T cells in ankylosing spondylitis. The authors made TCR beta libraries by quantitative 5'-RACE with molecular barcodes. TCRdb processed the 5' RACE reads anew with MiXCR; each CDR3 protein has one entry. Among a few hundred thousand distinct CDR3 sequences listed, more than 9.5% were seen once. The germline CDR1 and CDR2 sequences are SGHRS and YFSETQ. Trimming left V 0 bases short and J 2 bases short, with 11 bases between. The length of the CDR3 is 16 residues. Study results and limitations: Peripheral blood held disease-linked clones only at relatively low frequency, and these were CD8+. A motif in TCR beta, a set of about eight highly homologous variants, appeared characteristic of ankylosing spondylitis blood. According to the report, clones linked to the disease were significantly enriched in matched synovial fluid samples taken from ankylosing spondylitis patients.

This clonotype was counted a few times. Its antigen remains unknown. This sequence originates from a male donor with ankylosing spondylitis. This chain joins TRBV5-1 and TRBJ2-2; no clear D. Sequenced: blood, either unsorted or a sorted T cell fraction (not recorded which). The CDR3 coding sequence is TGCGCCAGCAGCTTGGAACGGACGGCTAACACCGGGGAGCTGTTTTTT. Its translation is CASSLERTANTGELFF.